Each of the 18 T cell receptor beta chains below was sequenced from the same sample in a study of blood T cell repertoires in COVID-19. Produced via immunoSEQ multiplex PCR; TCRdb's table is partial and in-frame only. There are roughly 28,000 clones in the sample; around four fifths occur only once, and roughly 71% lies in the top ten. Sequenced: peripheral blood. The source of these receptors is a man in his 70s with acute or convalescent COVID-19.

The chain uses TRBV7-2 and TRBJ2-4; TRBD2 matches at 12 bases. Trimming at V came to 3 bases and at J to 7 bases, leaving 7 bases not matched to a gene. The germline gives CDR1 SGHTA, CDR2 FQGNSA. CDR3 length: 16 residues. DNA for the CDR3: TGTGCCAGCAGCTTTCCGGGACTAGCGGGTTCGAACATTCAGTACTTC. Its translation: CASSFPGLAGSNIQYF. Full variable domain (remainder filled in from reference TRBV7-2 and TRBJ2-4): GAGVSQSPSNKVTEKGKDVELRCDPISGHTALYWYRQSLGQGLEFLIYFQGNSAPDKSGLPSDRFSAERTGGSVSTLTIQRTQQEDSAVYLCASSFPGLAGSNIQYFGAGTRLSVL.

The rearrangement links TRBV27 to TRBJ2-2; no clear D gene. Per germline, CDR1 MNHEY and CDR2 SMNVEV (reference sequence). The CDR3 runs to 16 residues. Trimming stripped 6 bases from V and 0 bases from J, with 14 bases between. For the CDR3, the DNA is TGTGCCAGCAGGACTCTTCCGTTCGCGAACACCGGGGAGCTGTTTTTT. This gives the protein CASRTLPFANTGELFF.

The chain joins TRBV29-1 to TRBJ1-3; D is unclear. CDR3 length: 14 amino acids. V lost 3 bases and J lost 0, with 9 bases in between. Germline V gene lookup returns CDR1 SQVTM and CDR2 ANQGSEA. The CDR3 protein is CSVDPSSSGNTIYF. For the CDR3, the DNA is TGCAGCGTTGATCCCTCGAGCTCTGGAAACACCATATATTTT.

The V gene is TRBV28, the J gene TRBJ2-1; 12 nucleotides align to TRBD2. The V and J ends lost 3 bases and 8 bases, in that order; junction bases with no gene match: 5. This CDR3 contains 15 residues. From germline, CDR1 is MDHEN and CDR2 SYDVKM. CDR3 sequence (DNA): TGTGCCAGCAGTTTCCTAGCGGGAGGGCCCCATGAGCAGTTCTTC. Its translation: CASSFLAGGPHEQFF.

The gene calls are TRBV11-2 and TRBJ1-2, with D unresolved. V lost 3 bases to trimming and J lost 5 bases, with 16 bases between them. Germline values: CDR1 SGHAT, CDR2 FQNNGV. There are 15 residues in the CDR3. The CDR3 sequence is CASSLERTFGYGYTF. The CDR3 nucleotides read TGTGCCAGCAGCTTGGAGAGAACCTTTGGATATGGCTACACCTTC.

V and J are TRBV27 and TRBJ2-5; TRBD2 agrees at 7 bases. Trimming cost V 6 bases and J 5 bases; bases outside gene matches: 12. The CDR3 runs to 15 residues. From germline, CDR1 is MNHEY and CDR2 SMNVEV (reference sequence). The CDR3, as DNA: TGTGCCAGCAGACCAACCGGGACCGGGGGGGAGACCCAGTACTTC. This translates into CASRPTGTGGETQYF.

Only one count was recorded for this clone. V usage is TRBV2 and J usage is TRBJ2-7; D is ambiguous. CDR3 length equals 12 residues. The germline gives CDR1 SNHLY, CDR2 FYNNEI. V was clipped by 8 bases and J by 0 bases, with 8 bases between them. Here the CDR3 DNA reads TGTGCCAGCCTTACAGACTCCTACGAGCAGTACTTC. Protein sequence: CASLTDSYEQYF. The full variable domain, completed using reference TRBV2 and TRBJ2-7, is EPEVTQTPSHQVTQMGQEVILRCVPISNHLYFYWYRQILGQKVEFLVSFYNNEISEKSEIFDDQFSVERPDGSNFTLKIRSTKLEDSAMYFCASLTDSYEQYFGPGTRLTVT.

The chain links TRBV6-5 to TRBJ1-3; D uncertain. The CDR3 has 13 residues. The germline V and J ends were trimmed by 8 bases and 10 bases, with 18 bases remaining between them. CDR1 is MNHEY, CDR2 SVGAGI, per germline. CDR3 protein: CASRWPMSGTIYF. The CDR3 DNA reads as TGTGCCAGCCGATGGCCTATGTCGGGAACCATATATTTT.

The chain uses TRBV12-3 or TRBV12-4 and TRBJ1-6; D is possibly TRBD1 (6 bases). CDR3 size: 13 residues. V lost 7 bases, J lost 7 bases, and 11 bases lay in between. CDR3 nucleotides: TGTGCCAGCACCACAGGGTTCAATTCACCCCTCCACTTT. This gives the protein CASTTGFNSPLHF.

The rearrangement links TRBV5-4 to TRBJ2-5; TRBD1 aligns across 7 bases. CDR1 is SGHNT and CDR2 is YYREEE in the germline V gene (reference sequence). This CDR3 comprises 15 residues. V was pared by 0 bases and J by 0 bases, with 2 bases of the junction left unmatched. The CDR3: CASSLARGYQETQYF. Here the CDR3 DNA reads TGTGCCAGCAGCTTGGCCAGGGGGTACCAAGAGACCCAGTACTTC. The variable domain in full, completed from reference TRBV5-4 and TRBJ2-5, reads ETGVTQSPTHLIKTRGQQVTLRCSSQSGHNTVSWYQQALGQGPQFIFQYYREEENGRGNFPPRFSGLQFPNYSSELNVNALELDDSALYLCASSLARGYQETQYFGPGTRLLVL.

The genes are TRBV30 and TRBJ1-1, with D perhaps TRBD1 (6 bases). In germline, CDR1 is GTSNPN, CDR2 SVGIG (reference sequence). The V end lost 4 bases, the J end lost 1 base, and 10 bases lay between the germline ends. The CDR3 is 13 residues long. The CDR3 loop is CAWTGHSNTEAFF. CDR3 DNA: TGTGCCTGGACGGGACATTCGAACACTGAAGCTTTCTTT. The variable domain in full, completed from reference TRBV30 and TRBJ1-1, reads SQTIHQWPATLVQPVGSPLSLECTVEGTSNPNLYWYRQAAGRGLQLLFYSVGIGQISSEVPQNLSASRPQDRQFILSSKKLLLSDSGFYLCAWTGHSNTEAFFGQGTRLTVV.

This sequence joins TRBV27 and TRBJ2-1; 7 positions agree with TRBD2. Germline V gene lookup returns CDR1 MNHEY and CDR2 SMNVEV (reference sequence). The CDR3 length is 13 residues. Trimming took 4 bases from V and 13 from J; bases not matched to a gene: 10. The CDR3 sequence: CASSSSGTKGQFF. The CDR3 DNA is TGTGCCAGCAGTTCCTCCGGGACTAAGGGACAGTTCTTC.

The gene calls are TRBV6-5 and TRBJ2-7; the D gene is possibly TRBD2 (6 bases). CDR1 and CDR2 from the germline V gene are MNHEY and SVGAGI. Trimming left V 4 bases short and J 5 bases short, with 18 bases between. CDR3 length equals 15 residues. The CDR3 DNA reads TGTGCCAGCAGTTCCTCCGGGACTTCGGTTCACGAGCAGTACTTC. This codes for CASSSSGTSVHEQYF.

The CDR3, as DNA: TGTGCCAGCGTAAATCAAGACGGGGGGGCCGGGGAGACCCAGTACTTC. The encoded protein is CASVNQDGGAGETQYF. This sequence joins TRBV6-4 and TRBJ2-5; 8 positions match TRBD2. The trim removed 8 bases at V and 5 bases at J, leaving 16 bases unmatched. Germline loops: CDR1 MRHNA, CDR2 SNTAGT. The CDR3 is 16 residues long.

The chain links TRBV11-3 to TRBJ1-1; D perhaps matches TRBD1 (6 bases). Germline CDR1 SGHNT, CDR2 YENEEA. Trimming took 5 bases from V and 3 from J, leaving 16 bases between them. The CDR3 length is 15 residues. CDR3 amino acids: CASSAQGSSYTEAFF. The CDR3 coding sequence is TGTGCCAGCAGCGCCCAGGGGTCGTCTTACACTGAAGCTTTCTTT.

V and J are TRBV19 and TRBJ2-2, with D possibly being TRBD1 (5 bases). CDR3 length: 15 residues. V shed 7 bases and J shed 2 bases, with 14 bases lying between them. Per germline, CDR1 LNHDA and CDR2 SQIVND (reference sequence). The CDR3 here is CASTPQGHNTGELFF. CDR3 bases: TGTGCCAGTACCCCGCAGGGCCACAACACCGGGGAGCTGTTTTTT.

The chain links TRBV7-9 to TRBJ2-1, with a possible D match to TRBD1 (6 bases). CDR1 SEHNR and CDR2 FQNEAQ come from the germline V gene (reference sequence). This CDR3 contains 15 residues. The germline V and J ends were trimmed by 2 bases and 7 bases, with 15 bases remaining between them. CDR3 region: CASSLRTQGKNEQFF. The CDR3 DNA follows: TGTGCCAGCAGCTTAAGGACCCAGGGGAAGAATGAGCAGTTCTTC.

J is TRBJ2-2 and V is TRBV7-7; TRBD1 agrees at 11 bases. Germline V gene data show CDR1 as SSHAT and CDR2 as FNYEAQ (reference sequence). The length of the CDR3 is 16 residues. With V trimmed by 8 bases and J by 4 bases, 9 bases remained unmatched. The CDR3 DNA reads TGTGCCAGCGGCCTCGGACAGGGGGCAAGCACCGGGGAGCTGTTTTTT. Its protein is CASGLGQGASTGELFF.